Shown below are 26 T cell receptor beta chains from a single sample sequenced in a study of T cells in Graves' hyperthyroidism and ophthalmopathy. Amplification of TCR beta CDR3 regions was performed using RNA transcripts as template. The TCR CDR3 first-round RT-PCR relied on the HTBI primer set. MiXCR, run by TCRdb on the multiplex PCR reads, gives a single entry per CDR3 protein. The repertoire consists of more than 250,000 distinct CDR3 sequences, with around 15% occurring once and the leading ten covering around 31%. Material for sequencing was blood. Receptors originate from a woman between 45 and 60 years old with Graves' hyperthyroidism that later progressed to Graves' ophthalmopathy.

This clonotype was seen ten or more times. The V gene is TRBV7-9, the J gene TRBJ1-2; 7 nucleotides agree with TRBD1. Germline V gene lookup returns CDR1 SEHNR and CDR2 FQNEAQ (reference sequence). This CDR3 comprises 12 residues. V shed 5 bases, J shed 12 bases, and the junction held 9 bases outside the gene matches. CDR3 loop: CASSTQGDLHTF. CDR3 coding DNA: TGTGCCAGCAGCACGCAGGGGGATCTCCACACCTTC.

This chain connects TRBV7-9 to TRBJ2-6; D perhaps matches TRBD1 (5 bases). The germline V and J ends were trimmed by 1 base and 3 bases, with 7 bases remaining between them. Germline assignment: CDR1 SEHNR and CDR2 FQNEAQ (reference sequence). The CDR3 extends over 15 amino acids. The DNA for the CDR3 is TGTGCCAGCAGCTTAGGGGGCATTGGGGCCAACGTCCTGACTTTC. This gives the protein CASSLGGIGANVLTF.

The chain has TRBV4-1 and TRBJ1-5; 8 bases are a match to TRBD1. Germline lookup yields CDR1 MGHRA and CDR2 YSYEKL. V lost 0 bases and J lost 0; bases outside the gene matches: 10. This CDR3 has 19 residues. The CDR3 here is CASSQDQGTGAYSNQPQHF. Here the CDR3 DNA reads TGCGCCAGCAGCCAAGATCAAGGGACAGGCGCTTATAGCAATCAGCCCCAGCATTTT.

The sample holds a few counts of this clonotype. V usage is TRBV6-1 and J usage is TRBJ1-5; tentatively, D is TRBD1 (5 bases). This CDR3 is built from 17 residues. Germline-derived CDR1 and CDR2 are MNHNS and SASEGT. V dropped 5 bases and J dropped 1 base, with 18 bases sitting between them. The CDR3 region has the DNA TGTGCCAGCAGTTGCCCCGGGGGGGGGGGGAGCAATCAGCCCCAGCATTTT. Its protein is CASSCPGGGGSNQPQHF.

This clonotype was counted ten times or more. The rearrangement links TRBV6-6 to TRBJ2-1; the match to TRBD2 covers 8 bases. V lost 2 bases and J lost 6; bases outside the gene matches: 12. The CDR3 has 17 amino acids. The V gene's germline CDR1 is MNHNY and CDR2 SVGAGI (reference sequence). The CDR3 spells CASSYGVRGRRPNEQFF. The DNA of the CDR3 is TGTGCCAGCAGTTACGGGGTTCGCGGGAGGCGCCCCAATGAGCAGTTCTTC.

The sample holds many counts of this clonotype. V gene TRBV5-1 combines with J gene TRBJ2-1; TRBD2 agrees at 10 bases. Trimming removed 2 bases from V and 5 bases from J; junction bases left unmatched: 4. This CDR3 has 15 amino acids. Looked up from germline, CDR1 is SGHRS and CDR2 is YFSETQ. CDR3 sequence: CASSLIAGGHNEQFF. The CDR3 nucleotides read TGCGCCAGCAGCTTAATAGCGGGAGGCCACAATGAGCAGTTCTTC.

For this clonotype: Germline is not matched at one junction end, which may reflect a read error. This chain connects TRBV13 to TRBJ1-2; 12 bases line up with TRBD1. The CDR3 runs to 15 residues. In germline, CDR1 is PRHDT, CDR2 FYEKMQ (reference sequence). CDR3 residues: CVSSPGQGANYGYTF. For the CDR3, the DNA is TGTGTCAGCAGCCCGGGACAGGGGGCGAACTATGGCTACACCTTC.

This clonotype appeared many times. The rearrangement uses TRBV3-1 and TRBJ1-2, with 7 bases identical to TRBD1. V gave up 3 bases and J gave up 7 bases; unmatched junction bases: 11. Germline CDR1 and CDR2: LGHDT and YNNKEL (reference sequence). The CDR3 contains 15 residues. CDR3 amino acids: CASSHGQGVAGGYTF. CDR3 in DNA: TGTGCCAGCAGCCACGGGCAGGGGGTAGCAGGTGGCTACACCTTC.

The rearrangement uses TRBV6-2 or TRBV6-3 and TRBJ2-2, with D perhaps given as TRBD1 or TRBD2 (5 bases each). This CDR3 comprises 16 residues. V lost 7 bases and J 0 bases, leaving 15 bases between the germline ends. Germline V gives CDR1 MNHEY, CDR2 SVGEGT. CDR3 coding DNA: TGTGCCAGCACCTCGGGACCCGACGCGAACACCGGGGAGCTGTTTTTT. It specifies CASTSGPDANTGELFF.

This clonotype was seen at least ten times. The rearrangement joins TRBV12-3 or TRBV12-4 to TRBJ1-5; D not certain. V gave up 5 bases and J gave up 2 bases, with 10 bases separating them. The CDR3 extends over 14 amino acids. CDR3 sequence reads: CASSTRRGNQPQHF. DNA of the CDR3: TGTGCCAGCAGTACCCGGAGGGGCAATCAGCCCCAGCATTTT.

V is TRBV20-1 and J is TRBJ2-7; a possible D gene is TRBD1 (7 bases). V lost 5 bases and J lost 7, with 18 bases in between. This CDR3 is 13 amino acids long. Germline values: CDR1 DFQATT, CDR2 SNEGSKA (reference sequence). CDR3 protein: CSAQGGGWGEQYF. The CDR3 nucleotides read TGCAGTGCTCAGGGGGGCGGATGGGGTGAGCAGTACTTC.

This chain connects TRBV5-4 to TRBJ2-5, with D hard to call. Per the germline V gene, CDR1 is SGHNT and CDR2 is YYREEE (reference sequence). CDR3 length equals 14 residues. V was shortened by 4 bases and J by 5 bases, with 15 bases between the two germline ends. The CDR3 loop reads CASSRQDSKETQYF. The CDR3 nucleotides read TGTGCCAGCAGCCGTCAGGATTCCAAGGAGACCCAGTACTTC.

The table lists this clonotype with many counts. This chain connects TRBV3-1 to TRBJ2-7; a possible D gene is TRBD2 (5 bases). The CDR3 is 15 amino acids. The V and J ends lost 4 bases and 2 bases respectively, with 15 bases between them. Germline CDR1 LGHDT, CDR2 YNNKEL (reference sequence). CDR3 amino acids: CASSLQRAPPYEQYF. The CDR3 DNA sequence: TGTGCCAGCAGCCTCCAGAGGGCGCCCCCCTACGAGCAGTACTTC.

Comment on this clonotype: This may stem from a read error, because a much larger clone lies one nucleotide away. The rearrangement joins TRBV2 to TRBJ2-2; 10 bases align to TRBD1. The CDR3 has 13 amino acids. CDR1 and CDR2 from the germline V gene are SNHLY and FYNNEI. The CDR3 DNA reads TGTGTCAGCAGTGGGACAGGGGCCGGGGAGCTGTTTTTT. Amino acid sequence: CVSSGTGAGELFF. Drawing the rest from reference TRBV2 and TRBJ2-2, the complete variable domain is EPEVTQTPSHQVTQMGQEVILRCVPISNHLYFYWYRQILGQKVEFLVSFYNNEISEKSEIFDDQFSVERPDGSNFTLKIRSTKLEDSAMYFCVSSGTGAGELFFGEGSRLTVL.

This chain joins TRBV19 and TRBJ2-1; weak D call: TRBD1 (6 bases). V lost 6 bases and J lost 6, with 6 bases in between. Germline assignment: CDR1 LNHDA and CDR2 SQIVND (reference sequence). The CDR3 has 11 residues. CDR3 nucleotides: TGTGCCAGTAGGGGGGCCAATGAGCAGTTCTTC. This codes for CASRGANEQFF.

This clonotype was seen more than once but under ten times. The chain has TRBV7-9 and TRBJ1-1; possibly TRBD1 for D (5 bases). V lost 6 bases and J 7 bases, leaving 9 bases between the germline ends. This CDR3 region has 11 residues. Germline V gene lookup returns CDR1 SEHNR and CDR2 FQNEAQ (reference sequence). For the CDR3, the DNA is TGTGCCAGCAGACGCGACAGTGAAGCTTTCTTT. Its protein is CASRRDSEAFF.

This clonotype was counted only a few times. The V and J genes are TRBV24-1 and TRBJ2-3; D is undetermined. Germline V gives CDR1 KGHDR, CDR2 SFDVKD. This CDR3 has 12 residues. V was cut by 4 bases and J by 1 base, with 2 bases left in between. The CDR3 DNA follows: TGTGCCACCAGTGACGGCACAGATACGCAGTATTTT. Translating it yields CATSDGTDTQYF.

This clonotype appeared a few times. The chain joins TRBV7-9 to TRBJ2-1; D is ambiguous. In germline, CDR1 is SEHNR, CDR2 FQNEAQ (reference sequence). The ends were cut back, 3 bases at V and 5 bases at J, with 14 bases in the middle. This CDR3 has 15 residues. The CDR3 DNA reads TGTGCCAGCAGCTTTGGGCTTGGCGGAAACAATGAGCAGTTCTTC. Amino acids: CASSFGLGGNNEQFF.

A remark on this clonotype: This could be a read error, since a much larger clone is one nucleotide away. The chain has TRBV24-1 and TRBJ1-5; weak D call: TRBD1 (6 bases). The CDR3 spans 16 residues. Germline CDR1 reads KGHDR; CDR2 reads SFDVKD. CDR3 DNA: TGTGTCACCAGTGATCACCGAACAGGGTTCAATCAGCCCCAGCATTTT. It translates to CVTSDHRTGFNQPQHF.

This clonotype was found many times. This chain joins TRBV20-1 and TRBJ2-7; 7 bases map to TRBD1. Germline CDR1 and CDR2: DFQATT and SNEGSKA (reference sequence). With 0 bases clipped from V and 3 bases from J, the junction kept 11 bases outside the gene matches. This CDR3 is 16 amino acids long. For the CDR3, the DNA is TGCAGTGCTAGAGATTATCGCGCAGGGGGTATCTACGAGCAGTACTTC. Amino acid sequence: CSARDYRAGGIYEQYF.

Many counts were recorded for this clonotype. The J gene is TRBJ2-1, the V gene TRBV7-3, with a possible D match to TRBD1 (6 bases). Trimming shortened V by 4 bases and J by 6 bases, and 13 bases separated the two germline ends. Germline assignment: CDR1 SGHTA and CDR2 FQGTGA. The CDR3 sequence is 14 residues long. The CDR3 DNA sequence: TGTGCCAGCAGCTCCCAGGGGAGAGGCAATGAGCAGTTCTTC. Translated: CASSSQGRGNEQFF.

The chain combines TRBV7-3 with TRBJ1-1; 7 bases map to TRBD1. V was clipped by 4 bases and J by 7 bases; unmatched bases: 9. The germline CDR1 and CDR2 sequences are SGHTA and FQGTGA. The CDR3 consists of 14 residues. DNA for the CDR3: TGTGCCAGCAGCTCCGGCACAGGGGAAGGTGAAGCTTTCTTT. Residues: CASSSGTGEGEAFF.

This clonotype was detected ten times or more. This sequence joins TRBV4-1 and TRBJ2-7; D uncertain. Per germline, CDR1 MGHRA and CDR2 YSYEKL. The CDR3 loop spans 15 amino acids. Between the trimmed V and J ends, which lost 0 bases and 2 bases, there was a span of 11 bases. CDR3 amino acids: CASSQEGGRTYEQYF. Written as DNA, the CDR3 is TGCGCCAGCAGCCAAGAAGGTGGTAGGACCTACGAGCAGTACTTC.

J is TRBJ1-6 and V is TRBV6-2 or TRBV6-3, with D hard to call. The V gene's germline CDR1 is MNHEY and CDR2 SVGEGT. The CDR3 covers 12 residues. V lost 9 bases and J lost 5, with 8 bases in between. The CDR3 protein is CASGLNNSPLHF. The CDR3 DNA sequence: TGTGCCAGTGGACTAAATAATTCACCCCTCCACTTT.

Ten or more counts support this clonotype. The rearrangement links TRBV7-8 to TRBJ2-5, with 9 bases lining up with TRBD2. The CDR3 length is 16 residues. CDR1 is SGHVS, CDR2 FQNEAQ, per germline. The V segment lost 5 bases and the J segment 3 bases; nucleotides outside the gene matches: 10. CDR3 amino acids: CASSTSRLAGKETQYF. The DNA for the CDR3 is TGTGCCAGCAGCACCTCCAGGCTAGCGGGAAAAGAGACCCAGTACTTC.

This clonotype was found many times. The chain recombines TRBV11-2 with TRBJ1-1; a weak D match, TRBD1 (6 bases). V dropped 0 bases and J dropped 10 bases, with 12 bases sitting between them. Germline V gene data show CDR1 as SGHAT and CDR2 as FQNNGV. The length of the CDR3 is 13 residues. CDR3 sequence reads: CASSLEGRGAAFF. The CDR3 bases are TGTGCCAGCAGCTTAGAGGGGAGGGGGGCAGCTTTCTTT.